This T cell receptor beta chain was recorded in a study of blood T cell repertoires in COVID-19. On the study more broadly: From the United States, Italy and Spain came samples of acute and convalescent COVID-19.

Produced via immunoSEQ multiplex PCR; TCRdb's table is partial and in-frame only. This sample has roughly 120,000 clones; over 65% occur once, and the top ten carry around 0.9%. CDR1 and CDR2 from the germline V gene are MDHEN and SYDVKM. This CDR3 is built from 13 residues. Trimming cost V 10 bases and J 8 bases, with 19 bases left between them. Source material: peripheral blood. The clonotype originates from a human donor with acute or convalescent COVID-19. The donor label of this sample is uncertain. The chain recombines TRBV28 with TRBJ2-3, with D perhaps TRBD1 (5 bases). The CDR3 region has the DNA TGTGCCATCCAACCTTCAGGGTATGGTACGCAGTATTTT. Translated: CAIQPSGYGTQYF.